The clone carrying this T cell receptor beta chain was counted at least ten times. Its antigen is undetermined. This specimen comes from a study of Graves' ophthalmopathy and Graves' hyperthyroidism. Patients in the hyperthyroidism group, adults aged 18 to 65, were newly diagnosed, under 2 months' duration. The authors diagnosed from clinical symptoms, serum thyroxine, TRAb, thyroid ultrasound and orbital computed tomography. Study findings and constraints: Its predictions of ophthalmopathy progression gave the model 55% to 71% sensitivity and about 78% specificity.

Trimming pared 6 bases from V and 7 bases from J, leaving 13 bases between. Germline loops: CDR1 DFQATT, CDR2 SNEGSKA (reference sequence). The length of the CDR3 is 12 residues. The study amplified TCR beta CDR3 regions using RNA transcripts. In the first round, RT-PCR was carried out with HTBI primers, and a multiplex PCR formed the second round. Via MiXCR, TCRdb re-called the multiplex PCR reads, giving one row per CDR3 protein. The data show 500,000 to 700,000 distinct CDR3 sequences, about 40% seen once. The origin of this receptor is an adult man with Graves' hyperthyroidism. The rearrangement uses TRBV20-1 and TRBJ1-5; maybe TRBD1 (5 bases). Sample: peripheral blood or thyroid tissue (not recorded which). In DNA form, the CDR3 reads TGCAGTGCCTCTCGGGGGTCCCAGCCCCAGCATTTT. Protein sequence: CSASRGSQPQHF.